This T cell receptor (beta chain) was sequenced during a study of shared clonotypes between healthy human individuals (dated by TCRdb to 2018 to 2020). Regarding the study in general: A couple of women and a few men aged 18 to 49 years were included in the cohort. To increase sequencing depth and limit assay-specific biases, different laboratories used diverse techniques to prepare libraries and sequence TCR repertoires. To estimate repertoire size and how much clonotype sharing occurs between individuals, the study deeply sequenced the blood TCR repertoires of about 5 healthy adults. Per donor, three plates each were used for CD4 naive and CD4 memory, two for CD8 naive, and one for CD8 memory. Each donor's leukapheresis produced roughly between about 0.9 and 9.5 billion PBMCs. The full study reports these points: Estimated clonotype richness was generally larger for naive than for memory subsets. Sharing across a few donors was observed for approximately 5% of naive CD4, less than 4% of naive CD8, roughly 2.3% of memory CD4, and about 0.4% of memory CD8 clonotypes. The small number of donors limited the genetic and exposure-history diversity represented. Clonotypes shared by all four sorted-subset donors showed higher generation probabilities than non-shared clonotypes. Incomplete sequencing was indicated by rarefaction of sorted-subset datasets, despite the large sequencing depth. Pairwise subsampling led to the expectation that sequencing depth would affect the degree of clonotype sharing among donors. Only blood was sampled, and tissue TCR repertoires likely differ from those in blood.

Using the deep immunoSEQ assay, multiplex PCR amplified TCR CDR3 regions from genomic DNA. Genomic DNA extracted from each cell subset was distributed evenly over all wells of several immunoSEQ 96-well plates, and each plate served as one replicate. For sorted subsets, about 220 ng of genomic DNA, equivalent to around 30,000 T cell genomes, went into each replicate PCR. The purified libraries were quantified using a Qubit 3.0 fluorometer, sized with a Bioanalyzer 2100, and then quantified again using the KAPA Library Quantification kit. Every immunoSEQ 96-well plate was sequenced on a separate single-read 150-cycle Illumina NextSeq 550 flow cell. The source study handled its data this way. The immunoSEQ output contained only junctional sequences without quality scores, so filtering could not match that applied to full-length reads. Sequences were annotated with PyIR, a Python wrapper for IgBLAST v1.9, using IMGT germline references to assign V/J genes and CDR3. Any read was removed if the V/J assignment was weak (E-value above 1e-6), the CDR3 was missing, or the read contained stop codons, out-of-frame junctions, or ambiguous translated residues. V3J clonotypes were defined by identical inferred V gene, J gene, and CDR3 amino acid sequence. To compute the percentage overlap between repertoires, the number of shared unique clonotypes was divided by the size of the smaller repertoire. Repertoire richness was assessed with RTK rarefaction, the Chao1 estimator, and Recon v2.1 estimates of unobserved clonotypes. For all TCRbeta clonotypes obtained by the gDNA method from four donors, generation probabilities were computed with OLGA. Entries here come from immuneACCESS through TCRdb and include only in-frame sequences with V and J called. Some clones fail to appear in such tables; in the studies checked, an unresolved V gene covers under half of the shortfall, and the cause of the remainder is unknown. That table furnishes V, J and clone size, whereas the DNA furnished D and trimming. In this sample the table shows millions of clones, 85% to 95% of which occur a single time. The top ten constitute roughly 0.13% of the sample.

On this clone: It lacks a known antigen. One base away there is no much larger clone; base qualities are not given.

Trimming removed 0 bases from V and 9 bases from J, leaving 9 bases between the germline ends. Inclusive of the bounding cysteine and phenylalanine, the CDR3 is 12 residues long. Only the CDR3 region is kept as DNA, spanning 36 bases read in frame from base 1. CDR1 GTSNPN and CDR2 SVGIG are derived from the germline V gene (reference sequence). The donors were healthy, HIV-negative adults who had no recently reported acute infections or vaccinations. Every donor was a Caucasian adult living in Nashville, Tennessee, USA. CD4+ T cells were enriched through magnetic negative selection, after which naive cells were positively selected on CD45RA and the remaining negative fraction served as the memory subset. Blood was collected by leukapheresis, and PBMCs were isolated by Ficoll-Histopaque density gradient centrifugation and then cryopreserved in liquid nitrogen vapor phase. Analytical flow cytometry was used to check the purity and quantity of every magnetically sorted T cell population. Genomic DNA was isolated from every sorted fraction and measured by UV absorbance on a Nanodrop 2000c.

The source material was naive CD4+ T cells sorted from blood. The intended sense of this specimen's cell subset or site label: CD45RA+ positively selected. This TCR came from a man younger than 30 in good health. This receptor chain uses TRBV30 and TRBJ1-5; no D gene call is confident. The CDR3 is CAWSVKGSPQHF. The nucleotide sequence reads TGTGCCTGGAGTGTAAAAGGTTCGCCCCAGCATTTT.